This entry concerns a single T cell receptor (beta chain). Germline loops: CDR1 SGHTA, CDR2 FQGNSA. This CDR3 is 13 amino acids long. With 5 bases clipped from V and 7 bases from J, the junction kept 3 bases outside the gene matches. This entry is derived from a study of T cell changes during pregnancy in multiple sclerosis. Clones were read by immunoSEQ multiplex PCR, and TCRdb kept only the in-frame ones, dropping some. Of tens of thousands of clones in the sample, roughly 94% were seen once. This TCR was sampled from a female donor with multiple sclerosis, enrolled in a pregnancy study. The sample consisted of peripheral blood, taken in the third trimester of pregnancy. The chain employs TRBV7-2 and TRBJ1-2, with TRBD1 matching over 11 bases. The CDR3 reads CASSAGTGGGYTF. In nucleotides, the CDR3 is TGTGCCAGCAGCGCCGGGACAGGGGGTGGCTACACCTTC.